This TCR beta chain is from a study of radiation and T cells in renal cell carcinoma. Study summary: Nephrectomy followed 15 Gy stereotactic body radiation by 4 weeks. The study, taken as a whole, reports: From baseline, blood top tumor clonotypes peaked at 2 weeks post-radiation.

Described time point: baseline pretreatment blood. Treatment defined: 15 Gy SBRT to primary tumor, nephrectomy 4 weeks later. This renal cell carcinoma was of the clear cell type. Regarding this clone: Its antigen is unidentified.

The CDR3 runs to 16 residues. CDR1 is LNHNV, CDR2 YYDKDF, per germline (reference sequence). With 0 bases removed from V and 0 bases from J, the gap between germline ends came to 11 bases. Sequencing was performed with immunoSEQ multiplex PCR; in TCRdb, only in-frame clones are kept and a portion is missing. The data contain approximately 120,000 clones, roughly 85% of them seen just once; the ten biggest clones take up approximately 3%. The sequencing here drew on blood, taken from a patient whose treatment included radiotherapy and nephrectomy. The clonotype was recovered from an older woman with renal cell carcinoma. The J gene is TRBJ1-1, the V gene TRBV15; D is uncertain. The CDR3 DNA is TGTGCCACCAGCAGAGATTACGAGTTAATGAACACTGAAGCTTTCTTT. Protein product: CATSRDYELMNTEAFF.